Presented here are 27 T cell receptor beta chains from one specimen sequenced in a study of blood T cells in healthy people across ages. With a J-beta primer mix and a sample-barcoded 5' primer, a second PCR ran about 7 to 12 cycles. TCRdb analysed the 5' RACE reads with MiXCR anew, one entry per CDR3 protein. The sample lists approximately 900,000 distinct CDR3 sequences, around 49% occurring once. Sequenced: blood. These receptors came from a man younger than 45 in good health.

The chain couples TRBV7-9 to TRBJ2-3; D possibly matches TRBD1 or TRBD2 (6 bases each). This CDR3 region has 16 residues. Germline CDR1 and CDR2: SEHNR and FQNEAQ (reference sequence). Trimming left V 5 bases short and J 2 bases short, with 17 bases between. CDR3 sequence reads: CASSTLRGRVTDTQYF. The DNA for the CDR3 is TGTGCCAGCAGCACACTCCGGGGGCGGGTCACAGATACGCAGTATTTT.

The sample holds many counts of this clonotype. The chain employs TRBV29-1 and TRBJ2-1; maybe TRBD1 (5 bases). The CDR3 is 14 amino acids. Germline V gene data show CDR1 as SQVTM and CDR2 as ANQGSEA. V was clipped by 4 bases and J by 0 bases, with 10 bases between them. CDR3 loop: CSVGGVSSYNEQFF. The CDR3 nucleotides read TGCAGCGTTGGGGGCGTCAGCTCCTACAATGAGCAGTTCTTC.

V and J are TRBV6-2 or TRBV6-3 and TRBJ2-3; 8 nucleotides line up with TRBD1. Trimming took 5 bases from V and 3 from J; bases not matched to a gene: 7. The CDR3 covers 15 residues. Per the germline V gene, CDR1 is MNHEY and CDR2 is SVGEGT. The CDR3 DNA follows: TGTGCCAGCAGTGACCCGGGACAGGTAACAGATACGCAGTATTTT. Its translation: CASSDPGQVTDTQYF.

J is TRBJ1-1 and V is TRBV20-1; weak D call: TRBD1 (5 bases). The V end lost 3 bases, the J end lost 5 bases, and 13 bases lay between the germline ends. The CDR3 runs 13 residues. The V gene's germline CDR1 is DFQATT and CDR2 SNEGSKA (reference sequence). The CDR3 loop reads CSASQGRGTEAFF. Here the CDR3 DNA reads TGCAGTGCTAGTCAGGGCCGGGGAACTGAAGCTTTCTTT.

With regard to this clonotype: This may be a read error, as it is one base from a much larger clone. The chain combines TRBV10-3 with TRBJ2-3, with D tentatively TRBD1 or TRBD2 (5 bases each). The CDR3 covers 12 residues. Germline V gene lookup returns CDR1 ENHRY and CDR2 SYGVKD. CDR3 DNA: TGTACCCACGGGACGAATTCGGATACGCAGTATTTT. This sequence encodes CTHGTNSDTQYF.

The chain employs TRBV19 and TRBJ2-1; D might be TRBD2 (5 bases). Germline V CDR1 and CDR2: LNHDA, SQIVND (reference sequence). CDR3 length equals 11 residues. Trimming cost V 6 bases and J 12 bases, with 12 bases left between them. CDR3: CASSPGGGQFF. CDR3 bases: TGTGCCAGTAGCCCTGGTGGAGGGCAGTTCTTC.

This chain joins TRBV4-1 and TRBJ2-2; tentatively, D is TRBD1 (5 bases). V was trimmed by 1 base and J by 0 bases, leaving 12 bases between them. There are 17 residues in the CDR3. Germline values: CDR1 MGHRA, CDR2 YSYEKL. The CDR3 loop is CASSQGGRATNTGELFF. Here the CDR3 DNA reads TGCGCCAGCAGCCAAGGGGGCAGGGCCACGAACACCGGGGAGCTGTTTTTT.

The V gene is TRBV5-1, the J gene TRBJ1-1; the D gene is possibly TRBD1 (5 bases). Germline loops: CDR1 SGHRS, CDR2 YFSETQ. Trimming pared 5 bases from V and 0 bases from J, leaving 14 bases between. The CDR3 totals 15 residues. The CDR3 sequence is CASSHAGTVNTEAFF. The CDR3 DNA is TGCGCCAGCAGTCATGCCGGGACCGTGAACACTGAAGCTTTCTTT.

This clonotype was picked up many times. CDR3 bases: TGTGCCACCAGCAGAGATCAACTAGACACAGATACGCAGTATTTT. Amino acid sequence: CATSRDQLDTDTQYF. The V gene is TRBV15, the J gene TRBJ2-3; the D gene is possibly TRBD2 (5 bases). CDR1 is LNHNV, CDR2 YYDKDF, per germline (reference sequence). The CDR3 loop spans 15 amino acids. The V gene lost 0 bases and the J gene lost 2 bases, with 9 bases spanning the gap. The whole variable domain, remainder taken from reference TRBV15 and TRBJ2-3, is DAMVIQNPRYQVTQFGKPVTLSCSQTLNHNVMYWYQQKSSQAPKLLFHYYDKDFNNEADTPDNFQSRRPNTSFCFLDIRSPGLGDTAMYLCATSRDQLDTDTQYFGPGTRLTVL.

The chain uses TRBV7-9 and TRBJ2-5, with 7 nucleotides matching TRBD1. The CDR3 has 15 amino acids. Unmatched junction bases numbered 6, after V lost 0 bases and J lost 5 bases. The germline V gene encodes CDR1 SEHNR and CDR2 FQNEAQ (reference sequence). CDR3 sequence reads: CASSLAMGQWETQYF. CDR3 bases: TGTGCCAGCAGCTTAGCCATGGGACAGTGGGAGACCCAGTACTTC.

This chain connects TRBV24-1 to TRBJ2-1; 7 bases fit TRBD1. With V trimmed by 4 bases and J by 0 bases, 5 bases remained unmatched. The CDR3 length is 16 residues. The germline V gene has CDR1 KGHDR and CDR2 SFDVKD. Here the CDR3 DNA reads TGTGCCACCAGTGACCATAGACAGGGCTCCTACAATGAGCAGTTCTTC. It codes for CATSDHRQGSYNEQFF.

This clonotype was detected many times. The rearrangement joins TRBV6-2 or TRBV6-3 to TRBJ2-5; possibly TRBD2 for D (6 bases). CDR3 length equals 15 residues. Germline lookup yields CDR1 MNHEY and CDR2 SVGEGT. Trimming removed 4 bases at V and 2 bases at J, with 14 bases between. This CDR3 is CASSSDLAIQETQYF. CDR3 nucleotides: TGTGCCAGCAGTTCCGATCTAGCGATTCAAGAGACCCAGTACTTC.

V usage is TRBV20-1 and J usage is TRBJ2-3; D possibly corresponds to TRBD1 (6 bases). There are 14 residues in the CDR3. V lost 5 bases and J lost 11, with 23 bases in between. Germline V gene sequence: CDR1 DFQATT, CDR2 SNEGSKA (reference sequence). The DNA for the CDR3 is TGCAGTGCTCCATTACAATTTACGAGGGGGAGGCAGTATTTT. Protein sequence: CSAPLQFTRGRQYF.

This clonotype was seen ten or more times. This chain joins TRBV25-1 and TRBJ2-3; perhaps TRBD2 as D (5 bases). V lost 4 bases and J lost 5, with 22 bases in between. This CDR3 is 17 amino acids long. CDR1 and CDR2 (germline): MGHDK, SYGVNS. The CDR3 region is CASSAPFSSPAQDTQYF. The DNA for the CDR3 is TGTGCCAGCAGTGCACCCTTCTCTAGCCCCGCCCAAGATACGCAGTATTTT. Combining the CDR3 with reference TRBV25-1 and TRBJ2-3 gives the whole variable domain EADIYQTPRYLVIGTGKKITLECSQTMGHDKMYWYQQDPGMELHLIHYSYGVNSTEKGDLSSESTVSRIRTEHFPLTLESARPSHTSQYLCASSAPFSSPAQDTQYFGPGTRLTVL.

The CDR3 coding sequence is TGTGCCAGCTCACCAATTGGGGGGCCTAATGAAAAACTGTTTTTT. As protein: CASSPIGGPNEKLFF. J is TRBJ1-4 and V is TRBV18, with a possible D match to TRBD1 (6 bases). Trimming left V 2 bases short and J 3 bases short, with 10 bases between. The CDR3 runs to 15 residues. CDR1 and CDR2 from the germline V gene are KGHSH and LQKENI. The whole variable domain, remainder taken from reference TRBV18 and TRBJ1-4, is NAGVMQNPRHLVRRRGQEARLRCSPMKGHSHVYWYRQLPEEGLKFMVYLQKENIIDESGMPKERFSAEFPKEGPSILRIQQVVRGDSAAYFCASSPIGGPNEKLFFGSGTQLSVL.

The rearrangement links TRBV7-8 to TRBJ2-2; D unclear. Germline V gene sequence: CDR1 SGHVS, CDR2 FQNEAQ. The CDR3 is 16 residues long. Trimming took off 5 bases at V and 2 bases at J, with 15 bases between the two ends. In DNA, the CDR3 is TGTGCCAGCAGCATCCGACAATTACCAAACACCGGGGAGCTGTTTTTT. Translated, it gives CASSIRQLPNTGELFF.

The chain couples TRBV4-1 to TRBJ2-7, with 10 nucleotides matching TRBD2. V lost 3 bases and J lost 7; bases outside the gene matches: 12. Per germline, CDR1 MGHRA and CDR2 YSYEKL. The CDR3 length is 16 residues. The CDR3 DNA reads TGCGCCAGCAGCCAGTCACTAGCGGGGCCGGGAAATGAGCAGTACTTC. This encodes CASSQSLAGPGNEQYF.

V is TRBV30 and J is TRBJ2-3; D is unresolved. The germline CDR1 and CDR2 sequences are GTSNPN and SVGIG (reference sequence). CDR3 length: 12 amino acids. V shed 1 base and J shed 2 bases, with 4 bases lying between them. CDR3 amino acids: CAWSDITDTQYF. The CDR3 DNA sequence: TGTGCCTGGAGTGATATCACAGATACGCAGTATTTT.

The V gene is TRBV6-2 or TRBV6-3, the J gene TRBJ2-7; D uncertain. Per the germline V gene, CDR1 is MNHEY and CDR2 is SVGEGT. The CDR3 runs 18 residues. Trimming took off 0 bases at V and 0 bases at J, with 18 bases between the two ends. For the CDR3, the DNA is TGTGCCAGCAGTTACTCGGTTTTCATGGCGGCAAACTCCTACGAGCAGTACTTC. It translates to CASSYSVFMAANSYEQYF.

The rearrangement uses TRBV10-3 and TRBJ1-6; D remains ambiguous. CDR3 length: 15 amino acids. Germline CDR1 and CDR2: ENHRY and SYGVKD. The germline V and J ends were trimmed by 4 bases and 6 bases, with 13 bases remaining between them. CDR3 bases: TGTGCCATCAGTGTTCAACGGGAGAGTAATTCACCCCTCCACTTT. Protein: CAISVQRESNSPLHF.

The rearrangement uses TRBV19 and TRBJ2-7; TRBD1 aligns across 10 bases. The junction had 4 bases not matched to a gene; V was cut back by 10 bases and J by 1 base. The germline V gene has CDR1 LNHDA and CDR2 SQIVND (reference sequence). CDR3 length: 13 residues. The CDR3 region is CATRTGGSYEQYF. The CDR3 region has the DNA TGTGCCACTCGGACAGGGGGTTCCTACGAGCAGTACTTC.

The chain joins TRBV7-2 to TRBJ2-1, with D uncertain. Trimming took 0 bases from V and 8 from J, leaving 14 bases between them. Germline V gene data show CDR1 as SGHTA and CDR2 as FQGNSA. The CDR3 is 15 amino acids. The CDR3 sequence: CASSLAGTESYEQFF. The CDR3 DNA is TGTGCCAGCAGCTTAGCGGGCACAGAAAGCTATGAGCAGTTCTTC.

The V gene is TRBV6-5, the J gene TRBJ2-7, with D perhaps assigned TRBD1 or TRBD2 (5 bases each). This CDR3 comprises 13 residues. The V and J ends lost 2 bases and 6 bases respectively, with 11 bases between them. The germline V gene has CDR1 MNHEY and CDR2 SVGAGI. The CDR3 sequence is CASSYRVGGEQYF. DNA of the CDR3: TGTGCCAGCAGTTACAGGGTTGGGGGCGAGCAGTACTTC.

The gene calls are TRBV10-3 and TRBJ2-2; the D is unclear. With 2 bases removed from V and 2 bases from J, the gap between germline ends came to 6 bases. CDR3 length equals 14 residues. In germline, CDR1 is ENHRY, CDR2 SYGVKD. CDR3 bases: TGTGCCATCAGTGAGACCGTAAACACCGGGGAGCTGTTTTTT. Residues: CAISETVNTGELFF.

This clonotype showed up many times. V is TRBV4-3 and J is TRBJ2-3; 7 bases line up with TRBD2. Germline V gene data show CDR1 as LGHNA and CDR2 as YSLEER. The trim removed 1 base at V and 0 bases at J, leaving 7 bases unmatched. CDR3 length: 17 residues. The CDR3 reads CASSQGLSGASTDTQYF. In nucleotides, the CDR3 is TGCGCCAGCAGCCAAGGTCTAAGCGGGGCTAGCACAGATACGCAGTATTTT.

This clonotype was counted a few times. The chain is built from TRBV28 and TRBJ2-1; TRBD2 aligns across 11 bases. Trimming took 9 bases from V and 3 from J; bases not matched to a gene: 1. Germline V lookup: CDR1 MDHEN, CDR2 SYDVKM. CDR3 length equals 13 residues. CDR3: CASLAGGYNEQFF. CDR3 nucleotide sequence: TGTGCCAGTCTAGCGGGGGGCTACAATGAGCAGTTCTTC.

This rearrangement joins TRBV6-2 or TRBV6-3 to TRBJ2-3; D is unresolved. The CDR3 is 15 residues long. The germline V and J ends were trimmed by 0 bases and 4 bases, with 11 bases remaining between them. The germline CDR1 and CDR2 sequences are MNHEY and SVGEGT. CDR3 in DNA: TGTGCCAGCAGTTACTCGTTGTCTCGGGCAGATACGCAGTATTTT. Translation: CASSYSLSRADTQYF.